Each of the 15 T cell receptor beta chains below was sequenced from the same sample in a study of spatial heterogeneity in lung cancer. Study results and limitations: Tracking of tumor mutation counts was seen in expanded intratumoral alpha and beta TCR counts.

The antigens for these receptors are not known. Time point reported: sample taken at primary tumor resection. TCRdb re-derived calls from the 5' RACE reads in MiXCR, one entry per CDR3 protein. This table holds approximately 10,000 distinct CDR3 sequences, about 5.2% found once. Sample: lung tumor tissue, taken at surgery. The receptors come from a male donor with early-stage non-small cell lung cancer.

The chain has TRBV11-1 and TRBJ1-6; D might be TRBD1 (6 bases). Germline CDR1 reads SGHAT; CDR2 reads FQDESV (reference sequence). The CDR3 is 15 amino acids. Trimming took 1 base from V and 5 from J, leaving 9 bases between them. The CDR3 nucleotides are TGTGCCAGCAGCTTAGGACAGGCGGATAATTCACCCCTCCACTTT. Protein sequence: CASSLGQADNSPLHF.

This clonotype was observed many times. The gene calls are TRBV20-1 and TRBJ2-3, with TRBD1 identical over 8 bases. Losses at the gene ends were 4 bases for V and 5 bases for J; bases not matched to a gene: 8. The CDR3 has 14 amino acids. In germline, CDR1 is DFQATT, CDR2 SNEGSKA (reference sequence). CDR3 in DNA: TGCAGTGCTATCGAGGACAGGGACCTAGATACGCAGTATTTT. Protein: CSAIEDRDLDTQYF.

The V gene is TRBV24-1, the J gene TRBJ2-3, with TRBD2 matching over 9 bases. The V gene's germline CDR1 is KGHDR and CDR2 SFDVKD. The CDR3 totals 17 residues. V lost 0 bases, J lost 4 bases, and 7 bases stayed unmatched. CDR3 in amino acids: CATSDLRASGTPDTQYF. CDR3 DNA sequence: TGTGCCACCAGTGATTTGAGGGCTAGCGGGACGCCAGATACGCAGTATTTT.

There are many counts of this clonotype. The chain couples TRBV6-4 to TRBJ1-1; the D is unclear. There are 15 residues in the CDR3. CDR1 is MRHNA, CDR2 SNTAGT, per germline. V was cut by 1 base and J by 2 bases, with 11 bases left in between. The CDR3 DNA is TGTGCCAGCAGTGACTGGGATCCCCGAAACACTGAAGCTTTCTTT. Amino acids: CASSDWDPRNTEAFF.

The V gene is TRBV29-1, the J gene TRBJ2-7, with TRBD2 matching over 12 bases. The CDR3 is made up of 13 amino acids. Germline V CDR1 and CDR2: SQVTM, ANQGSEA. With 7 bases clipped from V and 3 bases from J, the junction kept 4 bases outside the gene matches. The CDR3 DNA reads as TGCAGCGCAATACTAGCGGGAGGCTACGAGCAGTACTTC. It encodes CSAILAGGYEQYF.

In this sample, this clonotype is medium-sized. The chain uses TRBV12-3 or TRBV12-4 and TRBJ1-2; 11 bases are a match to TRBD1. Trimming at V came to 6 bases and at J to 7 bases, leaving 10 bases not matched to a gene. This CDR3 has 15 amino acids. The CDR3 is CASSKDRTGGGGYTF. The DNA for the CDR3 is TGTGCCAGCAGCAAAGATAGGACAGGGGGCGGTGGCTACACCTTC.

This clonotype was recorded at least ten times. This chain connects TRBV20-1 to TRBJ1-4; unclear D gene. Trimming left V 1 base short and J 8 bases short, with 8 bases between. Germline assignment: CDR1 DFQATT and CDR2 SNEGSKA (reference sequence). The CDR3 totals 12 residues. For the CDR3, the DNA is TGCAGTGCTAGAGGTCGAAGCGAAAAACTGTTTTTT. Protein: CSARGRSEKLFF.

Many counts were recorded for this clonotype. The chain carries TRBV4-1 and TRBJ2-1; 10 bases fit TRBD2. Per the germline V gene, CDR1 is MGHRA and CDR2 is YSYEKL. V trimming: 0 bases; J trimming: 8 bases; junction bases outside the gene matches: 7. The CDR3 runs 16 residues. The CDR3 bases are TGCGCCAGCAGCCAAGATGGAAGCGGGAGGGTGGATGAGCAGTTCTTC. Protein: CASSQDGSGRVDEQFF.

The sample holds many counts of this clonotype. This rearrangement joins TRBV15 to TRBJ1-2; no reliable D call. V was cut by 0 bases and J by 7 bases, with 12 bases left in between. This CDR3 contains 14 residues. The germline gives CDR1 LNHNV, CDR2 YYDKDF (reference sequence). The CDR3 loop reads CATSRDRSGSGYTF. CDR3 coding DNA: TGTGCCACCAGCAGAGATAGGTCGGGGTCTGGCTACACCTTC.

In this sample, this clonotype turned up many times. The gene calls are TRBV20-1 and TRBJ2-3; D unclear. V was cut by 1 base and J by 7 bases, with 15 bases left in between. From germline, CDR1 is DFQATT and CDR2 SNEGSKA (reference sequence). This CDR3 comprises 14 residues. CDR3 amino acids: CSARAYLDLNTQYF. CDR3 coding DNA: TGCAGTGCTAGAGCGTACCTCGACCTCAATACGCAGTATTTT.

The CDR3 loop reads CASSQNGHAIGKDTQYF. The CDR3, as DNA: TGCGCCAGCAGCCAGAACGGACACGCCATAGGAAAAGATACGCAGTATTTT. The chain employs TRBV4-1 and TRBJ2-3; maybe TRBD1 (5 bases). V shed 3 bases and J shed 5 bases, with 21 bases lying between them. The CDR3 is 17 residues long. CDR1 and CDR2 (germline): MGHRA, YSYEKL.

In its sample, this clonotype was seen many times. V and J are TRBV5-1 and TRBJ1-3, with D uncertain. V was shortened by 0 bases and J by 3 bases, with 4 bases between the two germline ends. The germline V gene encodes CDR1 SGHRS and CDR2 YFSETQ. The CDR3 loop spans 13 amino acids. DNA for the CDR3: TGCGCCAGCAGCTTGGACAGTGGAAACACCATATATTTT. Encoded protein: CASSLDSGNTIYF.

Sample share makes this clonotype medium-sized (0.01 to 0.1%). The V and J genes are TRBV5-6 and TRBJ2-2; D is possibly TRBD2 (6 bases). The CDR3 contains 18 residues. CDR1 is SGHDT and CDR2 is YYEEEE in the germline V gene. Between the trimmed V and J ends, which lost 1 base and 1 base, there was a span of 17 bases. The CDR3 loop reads CASSLRFRGLQNTGELFF. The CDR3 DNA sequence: TGTGCCAGCAGCTTGAGGTTTCGGGGACTTCAGAACACCGGGGAGCTGTTTTTT.

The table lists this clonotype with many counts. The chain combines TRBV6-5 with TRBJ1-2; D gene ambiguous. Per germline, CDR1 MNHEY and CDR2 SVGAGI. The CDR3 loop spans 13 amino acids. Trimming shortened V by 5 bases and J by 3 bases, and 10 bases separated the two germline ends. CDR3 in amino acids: CASSRTIDYGYTF. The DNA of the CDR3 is TGTGCCAGCAGTCGTACCATTGACTATGGCTACACCTTC.

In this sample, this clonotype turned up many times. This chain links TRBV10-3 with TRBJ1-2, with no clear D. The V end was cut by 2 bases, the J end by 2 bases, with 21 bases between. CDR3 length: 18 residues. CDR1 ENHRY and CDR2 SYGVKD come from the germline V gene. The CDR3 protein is CAISERPLRIGNNYGYTF. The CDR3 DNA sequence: TGTGCCATCAGTGAGAGACCCCTCCGGATTGGAAACAACTATGGCTACACCTTC.